Described below is a single T cell receptor (beta chain) sequence and its context. As yet, its antigen is unknown. This entry is derived from a study of CD8 T cells in ankylosing spondylitis. General study results and limits: Within matched ankylosing spondylitis synovial fluid, disease-linked clones were reportedly significantly enriched. It appeared that ankylosing spondylitis blood was characterized by a TCR beta motif of fewer than ten highly homologous variants.

Using its own MiXCR run on the 5' RACE reads, TCRdb lists one record per CDR3 protein. The sample shows some 700,000 distinct CDR3 sequences, under 20% of them seen only once. Germline CDR1 SGHKS, CDR2 YYEKEE (reference sequence). V was pared by 0 bases and J by 3 bases, with 5 bases of the junction left unmatched. The CDR3 is 16 residues long. The specimen sequenced was blood, either unsorted or a sorted T cell fraction (not recorded which). The source is a male donor with ankylosing spondylitis. The chain uses TRBV5-5 and TRBJ2-1, with TRBD2 matching over 8 bases. This CDR3 is CASSLVAGPGYNEQFF. The CDR3 coding sequence is TGTGCCAGCAGCTTGGTAGCGGGGCCGGGCTACAATGAGCAGTTCTTC.